The 14 T cell receptor beta chains presented below share a single source sample, sequenced in a study of T cell responses to AZD1222 COVID-19 vaccine. Generated by immunoSEQ multiplex PCR, the TCRdb table keeps only in-frame clones and is missing some. The table includes 120,000 to 150,000 clones, approximately 91% detected once. This material consisted of peripheral blood, taken 28 days after the second AZD1222 dose. Receptors originate from an adult who received the AZD1222 COVID-19 vaccine.

The rearrangement joins TRBV10-3 to TRBJ2-7, with 8 bases that match TRBD1. The V and J ends lost 7 bases and 2 bases, in that order; junction bases with no gene match: 7. This CDR3 contains 14 residues. Germline CDR1 ENHRY, CDR2 SYGVKD. This CDR3 reads CAIKTQTGAYEQYF. CDR3 nucleotides: TGTGCCATCAAAACACAGACAGGGGCCTACGAGCAGTACTTC.

J is TRBJ2-2 and V is TRBV5-1; D is ambiguous. CDR3 length: 13 amino acids. The germline gives CDR1 SGHRS, CDR2 YFSETQ. V lost 1 base and J 5 bases, leaving 6 bases between the germline ends. The chain's CDR3 is CASSLYSTGELFF. The CDR3 DNA reads as TGCGCCAGCAGCTTGTACTCTACCGGGGAGCTGTTTTTT.

This chain joins TRBV30 and TRBJ1-6; no reliable D call. CDR3 size: 15 residues. Trimming cost V 0 bases and J 9 bases, with 15 bases left between them. Germline V gives CDR1 GTSNPN, CDR2 SVGIG (reference sequence). As DNA, the CDR3 is TGTGCCTGGAGTGTACAGTTGTCCCTGGGTTCACCCCTCCACTTT. It codes for CAWSVQLSLGSPLHF.

This clone was picked up one time. The J gene is TRBJ2-2, the V gene TRBV5-1, with a possible D match to TRBD1 (6 bases). The CDR3 length is 15 residues. V lost 4 bases to trimming and J lost 6 bases, with 16 bases between them. CDR1 SGHRS and CDR2 YFSETQ come from the germline V gene. CDR3 in amino acids: CASSKAQGEAGELFF. The CDR3 bases are TGCGCCAGCAGCAAAGCACAGGGAGAGGCCGGGGAGCTGTTTTTT.

The genes are TRBV5-1 and TRBJ1-6; tentatively, D is TRBD1 (5 bases). Looked up from germline, CDR1 is SGHRS and CDR2 is YFSETQ. V lost 4 bases to trimming and J lost 2 bases, with 13 bases between them. The CDR3 extends over 16 amino acids. CDR3 amino acids: CASSPGRETYNSPLHF. The CDR3 nucleotides read TGCGCCAGCAGCCCAGGGCGGGAGACCTATAATTCACCCCTCCACTTT.

This sequence joins TRBV29-1 and TRBJ1-1; D is uncertain. Trimming stripped 7 bases from V and 7 bases from J, with 13 bases between. In germline, CDR1 is SQVTM, CDR2 ANQGSEA. The CDR3 contains 11 residues. CDR3 residues: CSGYSGGEAFF. The CDR3 region has the DNA TGCAGCGGTTACTCTGGAGGTGAAGCTTTCTTT.

The chain carries TRBV6-5 and TRBJ1-4, with 9 nucleotides matching TRBD1. The CDR3 extends over 14 amino acids. Germline V gene data show CDR1 as MNHEY and CDR2 as SVGAGI. J lost 11 bases, V lost 2 bases, and 6 bases had no gene match. The DNA for the CDR3 is TGTGCCAGCAGTTACGGGACAGGGACATTGAAACTGTTTTTT. It encodes CASSYGTGTLKLFF.

The chain has TRBV5-1 and TRBJ2-2, with 9 bases fitting TRBD2. CDR1 and CDR2 (germline): SGHRS, YFSETQ. The CDR3 is 16 amino acids. V trimming: 6 bases; J trimming: 3 bases; junction bases outside the gene matches: 9. The CDR3 here is CASNDRVAGDTGELFF. Written as DNA, the CDR3 is TGCGCCAGCAATGATAGGGTAGCGGGAGACACCGGGGAGCTGTTTTTT.

This clone was counted only a few times. This sequence joins TRBV6-1 and TRBJ2-7; TRBD1 agrees at 8 bases. This CDR3 has 13 amino acids. Germline CDR1 and CDR2: MNHNS and SASEGT. V trimming: 9 bases; J trimming: 2 bases; junction bases outside the gene matches: 6. CDR3 protein: CASSQGGTYEQYF. CDR3 nucleotides: TGTGCCAGTTCACAGGGGGGAACCTACGAGCAGTACTTC.

The rearrangement uses TRBV19 and TRBJ1-1, with D possibly being TRBD1 (5 bases). The CDR3 runs 13 residues. Trimming took 2 bases from V and 3 from J, leaving 7 bases between them. Germline V gives CDR1 LNHDA, CDR2 SQIVND (reference sequence). As DNA, the CDR3 is TGTGCCAGTAGTATAAAGGGACACACTGAAGCTTTCTTT. This encodes CASSIKGHTEAFF.

This rearrangement joins TRBV6-5 to TRBJ2-3; D gene ambiguous. The CDR3 is 13 amino acids. The germline V gene has CDR1 MNHEY and CDR2 SVGAGI. V was clipped by 6 bases and J by 1 base, with 8 bases between them. CDR3 sequence reads: CASRDPRTDTQYF. The CDR3 DNA sequence: TGTGCCAGCAGGGACCCCCGCACAGATACGCAGTATTTT.

This rearrangement joins TRBV5-1 to TRBJ2-2; D remains ambiguous. The CDR3 length is 14 residues. V lost 4 bases and J lost 2, with 9 bases in between. CDR1 SGHRS and CDR2 YFSETQ come from the germline V gene. For the CDR3, the DNA is TGCGCCAGCAGCCCTGGATCAAACACCGGGGAGCTGTTTTTT. Its translation is CASSPGSNTGELFF.

The CDR3 DNA is TGTGCCACTCGAGGGGGCCAGCGAGGAAATGAGCAGTTCTTC. It yields the protein CATRGGQRGNEQFF. The chain employs TRBV11-1 and TRBJ2-1; TRBD1 matches at 7 bases. Per germline, CDR1 SGHAT and CDR2 FQDESV (reference sequence). This CDR3 spans 14 amino acids. J was trimmed by 7 bases and V by 10 bases; bases with no gene match: 13.

The CDR3 spells CASRDPGASIGAFF. DNA for the CDR3: TGTGCCAGCAGGGACCCAGGGGCCTCCATTGGGGCTTTCTTT. The chain recombines TRBV6-5 with TRBJ1-1, with D perhaps matching TRBD1 (6 bases). CDR1 is MNHEY, CDR2 SVGAGI, per germline. The CDR3 runs to 14 residues. Trimming stripped 6 bases from V and 11 bases from J, with 22 bases between.